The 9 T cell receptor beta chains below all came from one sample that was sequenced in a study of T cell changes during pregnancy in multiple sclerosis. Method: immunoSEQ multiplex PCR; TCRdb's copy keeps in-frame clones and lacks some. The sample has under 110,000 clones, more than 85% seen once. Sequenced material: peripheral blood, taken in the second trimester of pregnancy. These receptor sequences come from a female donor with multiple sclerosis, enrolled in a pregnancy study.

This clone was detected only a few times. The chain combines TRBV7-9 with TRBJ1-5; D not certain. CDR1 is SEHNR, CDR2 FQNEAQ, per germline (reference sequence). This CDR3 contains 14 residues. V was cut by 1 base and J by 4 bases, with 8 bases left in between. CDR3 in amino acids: CASSLGGKNQPQHF. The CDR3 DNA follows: TGTGCCAGCAGCTTAGGAGGCAAGAATCAGCCCCAGCATTTT. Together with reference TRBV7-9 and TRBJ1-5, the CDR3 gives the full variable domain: DTGVSQNPRHKITKRGQNVTFRCDPISEHNRLYWYRQTLGQGPEFLTYFQNEAQLEKSRLLSDRFSAERPKGSFSTLEIQRTEQGDSAMYLCASSLGGKNQPQHFGDGTRLSIL.

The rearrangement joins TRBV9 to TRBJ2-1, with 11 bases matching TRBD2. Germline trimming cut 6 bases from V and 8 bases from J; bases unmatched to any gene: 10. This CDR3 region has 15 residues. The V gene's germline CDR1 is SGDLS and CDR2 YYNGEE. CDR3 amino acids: CASTLLAGARDEQFF. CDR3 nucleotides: TGTGCCAGCACCCTACTAGCGGGAGCAAGGGATGAGCAGTTCTTC. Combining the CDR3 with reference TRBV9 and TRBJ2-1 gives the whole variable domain DSGVTQTPKHLITATGQRVTLRCSPRSGDLSVYWYQQSLDQGLQFLIQYYNGEERAKGNILERFSAQQFPDLHSELNLSSLELGDSALYFCASTLLAGARDEQFFGPGTRLTVL.

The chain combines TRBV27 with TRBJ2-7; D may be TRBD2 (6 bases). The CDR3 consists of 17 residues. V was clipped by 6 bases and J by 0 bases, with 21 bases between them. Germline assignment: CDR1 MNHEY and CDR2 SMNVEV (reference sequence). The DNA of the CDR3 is TGTGCCAGCAGCGGTGGTAGTGCGGTCGGGGGCTCCTACGAGCAGTACTTC. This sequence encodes CASSGGSAVGGSYEQYF.

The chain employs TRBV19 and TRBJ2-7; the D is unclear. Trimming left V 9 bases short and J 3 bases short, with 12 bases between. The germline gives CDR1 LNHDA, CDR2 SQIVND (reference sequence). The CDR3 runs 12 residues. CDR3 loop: CASSAENYEQYF. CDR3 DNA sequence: TGTGCCAGCTCTGCGGAAAACTACGAGCAGTACTTC.

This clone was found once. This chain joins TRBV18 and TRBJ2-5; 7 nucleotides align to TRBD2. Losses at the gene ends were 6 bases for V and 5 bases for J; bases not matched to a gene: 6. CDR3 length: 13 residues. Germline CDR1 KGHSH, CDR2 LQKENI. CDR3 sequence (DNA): TGTGCCAGCTCCTCGCGGGGAGGGGAGACCCAGTACTTC. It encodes CASSSRGGETQYF.

The CDR3 nucleotides are TGTGCCAGCAGCACCCGGGACAGGGGGTTAGTAGAGTCTGAAGCTTTCTTT. Translated, it gives CASSTRDRGLVESEAFF. The V call is TRBV13, the J call TRBJ1-1, with 11 bases matching TRBD1. The CDR3 consists of 17 residues. Unmatched junction bases numbered 14, after V lost 5 bases and J lost 6 bases. From germline, CDR1 is PRHDT and CDR2 FYEKMQ (reference sequence).

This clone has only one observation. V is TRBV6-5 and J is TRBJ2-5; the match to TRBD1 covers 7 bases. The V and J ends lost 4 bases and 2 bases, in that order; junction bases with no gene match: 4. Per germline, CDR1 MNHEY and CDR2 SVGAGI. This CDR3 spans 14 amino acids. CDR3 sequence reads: CASSFSGQQETQYF. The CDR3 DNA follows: TGTGCCAGCAGTTTTTCGGGACAGCAAGAGACCCAGTACTTC.

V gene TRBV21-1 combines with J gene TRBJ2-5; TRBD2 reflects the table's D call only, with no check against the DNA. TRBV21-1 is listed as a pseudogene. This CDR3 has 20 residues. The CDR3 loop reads CASSVRTGTSGRQGKETQYF. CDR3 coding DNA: TGTGCCAGCAGCGTTCGAACCGGGACTAGCGGGAGGCAGGGTAAGGAGACCCAGTACTTC.

The CDR3 DNA reads as TGTGCCAGTAGTGTCGCAGGGGCCTCGAACACTGAAGCTTTCTTT. It yields the protein CASSVAGASNTEAFF. The chain couples TRBV19 to TRBJ1-1, with a tentative D call TRBD1 (6 bases). The CDR3 is made up of 15 amino acids. Trimming took 5 bases from V and 1 from J, leaving 14 bases between them. The germline gives CDR1 LNHDA, CDR2 SQIVND (reference sequence).